One and the same sample provided the 19 T cell receptor beta chains below, sequenced in a study of CXCR3-negative and CXCR3-positive naive CD8 T cells. Study findings and constraints: CXCR3-negative naive cells had less hydrophobic TRB CDR3s than did CXCR3-positive naive cells.

Antigens for these TCRs are unknown. 5' RACE that incorporated UMI labels was used to prepare the TRB cDNA libraries. TCRdb reanalyzed the 5' RACE reads, giving one entry per CDR3 protein sequence and no DNA. Its table records about 150,000 distinct CDR3 sequences. Sequences were obtained from naive CXCR3+ CD8+ T cells from blood. Subset: CD45RO-CCR7+CD27+CD95- naive CD8+ T cells expressing CXCR3 (TNR3+). The receptors were gathered from a human donor in good health. Some clones in this sample may be carry-over from other donors' samples.

V is TRBV21-1 and J is TRBJ1-2; TCRdb outputs TRBD1, but without DNA this stays unchecked. TRBV21-1 is classified as a pseudogene. The CDR3 length is 16 residues. Here the CDR3 reads CASSNTTRTGGYGYTF.

The chain combines TRBV5-1 with TRBJ2-7. Germline V gives CDR1 SGHRS, CDR2 YFSETQ. The CDR3 contains 16 residues. The CDR3 is CASSGQRARSSYEQYF.

The gene calls are TRBV29-1 and TRBJ1-1; the D gene TCRdb calls, TRBD1, cannot be checked with no DNA. Germline loops: CDR1 SQVTM, CDR2 ANQGSEA. CDR3 length equals 12 residues. The CDR3 loop reads CSVEDGATEAFF.

J is TRBJ1-3 and V is TRBV4-3; the TCRdb call, TRBD1, lacks DNA for checking. Germline V gene data show CDR1 as LGHNA and CDR2 as YSLEER. The CDR3 covers 14 residues. The CDR3 protein is CASSQVGAGNTIYF.

The genes are TRBV6-2 or TRBV6-3 and TRBJ2-2. From germline, CDR1 is MNHEY and CDR2 SVGEGT. The CDR3 contains 15 residues. The CDR3 sequence: CASSYRVETPGELFF.

The chain combines TRBV10-3 with TRBJ1-5; the TRBD1 assignment by TCRdb is unverifiable without DNA. CDR1 and CDR2 from the germline V gene are ENHRY and SYGVKD. CDR3 length: 19 residues. The CDR3 is CAISELPTDRGRSNQPQHF.

The chain is built from TRBV11-2 and TRBJ2-7; TCRdb's D call of TRBD1 is untestable without DNA. The CDR3 length is 15 residues. Germline V gene lookup returns CDR1 SGHAT and CDR2 FQNNGV. The CDR3 loop reads CASSLRAGENYEQYF.

The chain has TRBV7-9 and TRBJ1-6; the D gene TCRdb calls, TRBD1, cannot be checked with no DNA. This CDR3 has 12 residues. Germline CDR1 reads SEHNR; CDR2 reads FQNEAQ (reference sequence). CDR3 residues: CASSPSVGGLHF.

This chain joins TRBV6-2 or TRBV6-3 and TRBJ2-3; there is no DNA to check the TCRdb D call of TRBD2. CDR3 length: 16 residues. The germline gives CDR1 MNHEY, CDR2 SVGEGT. The CDR3 here is CASSYGRGLAGDTQYF.

The chain uses TRBV6-1 and TRBJ2-4; with no DNA, the TCRdb D assignment of TRBD1 cannot be verified. Germline V gene data show CDR1 as MNHNS and CDR2 as SASEGT. The CDR3 loop spans 18 amino acids. The chain's CDR3 is CASSSGQGNPLAKNIQYF.

The gene calls are TRBV28 and TRBJ2-7; without DNA, the TCRdb call of TRBD1 cannot be checked. The CDR3 is 16 residues long. Germline V lookup: CDR1 MDHEN, CDR2 SYDVKM. CDR3 loop: CASSQSGTGYTYEQYF.

V and J are TRBV6-5 and TRBJ2-7; the TCRdb call, TRBD1, lacks DNA for checking. CDR1 and CDR2 (germline): MNHEY, SVGAGI. The CDR3 is made up of 16 amino acids. The CDR3 region is CASNTPGGQGRHEQYF.

The V call is TRBV7-8, the J call TRBJ2-7; TCRdb reports TRBD1, a call that lacks DNA to check it against. CDR1 and CDR2 (germline): SGHVS, FQNEAQ. The CDR3 contains 16 residues. CDR3 loop: CASSLLGQGYSYEQYF. Complete variable domain (other parts from reference TRBV7-8 and TRBJ2-7): GAGVSQSPRYKVAKRGQDVALRCDPISGHVSLFWYQQALGQGPEFLTYFQNEAQLDKSGLPSDRFFAERPEGSVSTLKIQRTQQEDSAVYLCASSLLGQGYSYEQYFGPGTRLTVT.

V and J are TRBV2 and TRBJ2-7; TCRdb lists TRBD1, though no DNA is available to test this call. This CDR3 region has 13 residues. Germline CDR1 reads SNHLY; CDR2 reads FYNNEI. CDR3 residues: CASVGTASYEQYF.

The rearrangement joins TRBV15 to TRBJ2-5; TCRdb returns TRBD1, unconfirmable since there is no DNA. In germline, CDR1 is LNHNV, CDR2 YYDKDF (reference sequence). This CDR3 has 14 amino acids. CDR3 sequence: CATSSHRGVETQYF.

CDR3 sequence reads: CASSQGYETLGLSYEQYF. The chain combines TRBV4-3 with TRBJ2-7; TCRdb picks TRBD2, but there is no DNA to check that call. The CDR3 consists of 18 residues. CDR1 is LGHNA, CDR2 YSLEER, per germline.

The V gene is TRBV14, the J gene TRBJ2-2; the TCRdb call, TRBD1, lacks DNA for checking. The CDR3 has 17 residues. Germline-derived CDR1 and CDR2 are SGHDN and FVKESK. CDR3 protein: CASSHRGAGTNAGELFF.

J is TRBJ2-1 and V is TRBV7-8. This CDR3 contains 15 residues. The V gene's germline CDR1 is SGHVS and CDR2 FQNEAQ. CDR3 amino acids: CASSWKSMVGNEQFF.

The chain links TRBV7-2 to TRBJ1-1; TCRdb's D call, TRBD1, is unchecked because there is no DNA. Germline V lookup: CDR1 SGHTA, CDR2 FQGNSA. The CDR3 loop spans 14 amino acids. CDR3 in amino acids: CASSQTGLENEAFF.